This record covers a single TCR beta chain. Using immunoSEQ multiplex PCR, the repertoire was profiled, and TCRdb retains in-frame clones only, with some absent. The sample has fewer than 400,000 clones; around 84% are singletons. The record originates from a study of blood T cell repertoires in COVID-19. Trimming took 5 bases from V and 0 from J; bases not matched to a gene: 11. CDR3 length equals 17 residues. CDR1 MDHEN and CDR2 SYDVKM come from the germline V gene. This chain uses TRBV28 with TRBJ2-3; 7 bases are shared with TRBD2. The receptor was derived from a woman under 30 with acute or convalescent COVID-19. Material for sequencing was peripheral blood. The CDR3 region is CASSTLLAALSTDTQYF. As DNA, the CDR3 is TGTGCCAGCAGTACCCTTCTAGCGGCCCTTAGCACAGATACGCAGTATTTT. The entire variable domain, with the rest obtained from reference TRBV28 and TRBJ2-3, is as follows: DVKVTQSSRYLVKRTGEKVFLECVQDMDHENMFWYRQDPGLGLRLIYFSYDVKMKEKGDIPEGYSVSREKKERFSLILESASTNQTSMYLCASSTLLAALSTDTQYFGPGTRLTVL.